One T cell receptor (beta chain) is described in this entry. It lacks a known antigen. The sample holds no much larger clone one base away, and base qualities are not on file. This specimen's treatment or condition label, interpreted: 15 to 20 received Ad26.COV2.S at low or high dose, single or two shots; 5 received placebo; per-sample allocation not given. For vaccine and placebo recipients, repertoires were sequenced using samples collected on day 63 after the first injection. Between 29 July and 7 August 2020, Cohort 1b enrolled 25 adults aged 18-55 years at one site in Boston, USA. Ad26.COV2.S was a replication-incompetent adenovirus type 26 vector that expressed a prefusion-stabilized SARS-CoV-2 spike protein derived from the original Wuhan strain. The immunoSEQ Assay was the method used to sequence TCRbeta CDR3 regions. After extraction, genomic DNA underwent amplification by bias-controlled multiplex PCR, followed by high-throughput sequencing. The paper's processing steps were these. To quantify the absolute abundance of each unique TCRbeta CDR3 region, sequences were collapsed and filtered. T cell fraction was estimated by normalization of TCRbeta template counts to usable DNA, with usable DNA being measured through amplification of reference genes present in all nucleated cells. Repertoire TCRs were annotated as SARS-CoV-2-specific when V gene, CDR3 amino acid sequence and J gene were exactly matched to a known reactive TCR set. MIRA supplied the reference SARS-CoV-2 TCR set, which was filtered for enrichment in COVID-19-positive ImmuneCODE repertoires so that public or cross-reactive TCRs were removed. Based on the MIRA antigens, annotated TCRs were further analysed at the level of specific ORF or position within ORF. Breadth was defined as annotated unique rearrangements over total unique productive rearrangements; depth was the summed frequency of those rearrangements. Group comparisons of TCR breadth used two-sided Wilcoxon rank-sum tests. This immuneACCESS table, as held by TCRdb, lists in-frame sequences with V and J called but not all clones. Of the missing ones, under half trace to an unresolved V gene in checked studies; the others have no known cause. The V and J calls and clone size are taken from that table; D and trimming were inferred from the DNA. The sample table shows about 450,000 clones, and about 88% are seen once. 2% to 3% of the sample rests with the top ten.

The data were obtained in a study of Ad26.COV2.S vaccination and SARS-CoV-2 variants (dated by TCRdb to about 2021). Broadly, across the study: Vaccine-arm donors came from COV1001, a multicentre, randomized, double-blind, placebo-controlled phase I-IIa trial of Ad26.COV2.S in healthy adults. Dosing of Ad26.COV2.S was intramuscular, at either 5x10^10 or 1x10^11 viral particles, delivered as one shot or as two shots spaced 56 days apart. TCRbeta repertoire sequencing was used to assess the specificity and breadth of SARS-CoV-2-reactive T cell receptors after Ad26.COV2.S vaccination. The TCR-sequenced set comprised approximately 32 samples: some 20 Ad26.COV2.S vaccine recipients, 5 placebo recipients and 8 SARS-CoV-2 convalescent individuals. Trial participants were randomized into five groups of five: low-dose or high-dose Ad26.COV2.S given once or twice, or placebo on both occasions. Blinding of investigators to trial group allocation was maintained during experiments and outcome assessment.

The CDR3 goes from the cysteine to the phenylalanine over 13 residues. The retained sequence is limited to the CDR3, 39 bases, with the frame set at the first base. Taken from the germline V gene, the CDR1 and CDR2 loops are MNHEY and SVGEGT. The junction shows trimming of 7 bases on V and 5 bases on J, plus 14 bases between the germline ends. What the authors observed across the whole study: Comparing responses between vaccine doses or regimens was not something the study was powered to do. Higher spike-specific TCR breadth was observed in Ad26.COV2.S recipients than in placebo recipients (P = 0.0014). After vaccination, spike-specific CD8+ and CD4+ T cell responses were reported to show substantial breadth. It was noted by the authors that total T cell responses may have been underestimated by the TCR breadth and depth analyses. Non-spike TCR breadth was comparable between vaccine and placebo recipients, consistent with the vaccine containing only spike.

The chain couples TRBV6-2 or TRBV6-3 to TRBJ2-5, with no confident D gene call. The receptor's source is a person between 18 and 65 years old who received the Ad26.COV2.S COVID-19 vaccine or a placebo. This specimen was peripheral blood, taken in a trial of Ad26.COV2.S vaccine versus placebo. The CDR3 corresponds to CASTPQELETQYF. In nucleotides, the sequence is TGTGCCAGCACCCCACAAGAGCTCGAGACCCAGTACTTC.